This is a list of T cell receptor beta chains from one sample in a study of OX40 agonist ivuxolimab in advanced cancers. Repertoires were generated with immunoSEQ multiplex PCR, while TCRdb's copy carries only in-frame clones and drops some. The sample has more than 20,000 clones, around 80% seen once; the top ten hold roughly 20%. The source material was CD4+ or CD8+ T cells sorted from blood, sampled in a trial of the OX40 agonist ivuxolimab. The origin of the receptors is an adult with an advanced solid tumor such as melanoma, head and neck, liver or kidney cancer. Both conserved end residues are part of each CDR3. Fields, in order: J gene, V gene, clone size, D gene, CDR3 protein, CDR3 DNA. D genes are given only for firm matches. A row's size may be missing; if present it is once, few, many or a size class.

TRBJ2-7 TRBV7-2 once TRBD2 CASSLTARVSAGGYEQYF TGTGCCAGCAGCTTAACCGCCAGAGTGTCGGCGGGAGGATACGAGCAGTACTTC
TRBJ1-2 TRBV6-6 - - CASSYAENYGYTF TGTGCCAGCAGTTACGCGGAGAATTATGGCTACACCTTC
TRBJ1-1 TRBV11-2 - - CASSLAKWSEAFF TGTGCCAGCAGCTTGGCAAAATGGTCTGAAGCTTTCTTT
TRBJ1-2 TRBV7-9 - TRBD1 CASGQGADWLGYTF TGTGCCAGCGGCCAGGGGGCGGATTGGCTTGGCTACACCTTC
TRBJ1-5 TRBV2 - - CASSERGGRNQPQHF TGTGCCAGCAGTGAAAGGGGGGGGCGCAATCAGCCCCAGCATTTT
TRBJ2-7 TRBV11-2 - TRBD1 CASSPGTGSYEQYF TGTGCCAGCAGCCCCGGGACAGGGTCCTACGAGCAGTACTTC
TRBJ2-2 TRBV5-1 - TRBD2 CASSSPEGTTNTGELFF TGCGCCAGCAGCTCTCCTGAGGGGACTACGAACACCGGGGAGCTGTTTTTT
TRBJ1-5 TRBV28 once - CASSFWAGHQPQHF TGTGCCAGCAGTTTTTGGGCAGGGCATCAGCCCCAGCATTTT
TRBJ2-7 TRBV4-2 medium-sized TRBD1 CASSQGTGDYEQYF TGTGCCAGCAGCCAAGGGACAGGAGACTACGAGCAGTACTTC
TRBJ2-5 TRBV5-1 - TRBD1 CASSSRAGTGGETQYF TGCGCCAGCAGCTCCAGGGCAGGGACAGGGGGCGAGACCCAGTACTTC
TRBJ2-7 TRBV7-8 - - CASTFREETYEQYF TGTGCCAGCACTTTCCGAGAGGAAACCTACGAGCAGTACTTC
TRBJ2-1 TRBV11-2 once TRBD2 CASSFWTSGGYSEQFF TGTGCCAGCAGCTTTTGGACTAGCGGGGGGTATAGTGAGCAGTTCTTC
TRBJ2-3 TRBV9 - TRBD2 CASSVGLAVDHTQYF TGTGCCAGCAGCGTTGGGCTAGCGGTCGATCATACGCAGTATTTT
TRBJ2-5 TRBV7-2 - - CASSLAGRPETQYF TGTGCCAGCAGCTTAGCGGGGCGCCCCGAGACCCAGTACTTC
TRBJ1-1 TRBV10-3 - TRBD1 CAIRGQINTEAFF TGTGCCATCAGGGGACAGATTAACACTGAAGCTTTCTTT